This passage covers 20 T cell receptor delta chains from one sample sequenced in a study of Vδ1+ human thymocytes. Their cognate antigens are unknown. RNA was extracted from the cells and then reverse transcribed. Multiplex PCR used pooled V-gene forward primers and a constant-region reverse primer to amplify CDR3s. TCRdb used CATT to re-call clones from the multiplex PCR reads. Found here are some 19,000 delta-chain clones, 8% to 10% of them singletons; the top ten hold roughly 0.98%. Study results and caveats: Thymic TRG and TRD repertoires appeared highly polyclonal.

Sequencing was performed on Vdelta1+ gamma-delta thymocytes from the thymus. Noted subset: FACS-sorted CD3+ TCRalphabeta- TCRVdelta1+ TCRVdelta2- thymocytes. The receptors were sampled from a child younger than two who had congenital heart surgery.

This clone appeared a single time. The chain has TRDV1 and TRDJ1; 8 nucleotides line up with TRDD3. No J gene is reported in TCRdb; it was inferred here by comparing the DNA with germline. This CDR3 comprises 20 residues. J was trimmed by 0 bases and V by 1 base; bases with no gene match: 16. From germline, CDR1 is TSWWSYY and CDR2 QGS. The CDR3 loop is CALGERCLTGGQTYTDKLIF. The CDR3 coding sequence is TGTGCTCTTGGGGAACGTTGCCTTACTGGGGGTCAAACGTACACCGATAAACTCATCTTT.

This clone has more than one count but fewer than ten. The chain joins TRDV1 to TRDJ1; 11 nucleotides align to TRDD3. V trimming: 0 bases; J trimming: 0 bases; junction bases outside the gene matches: 15. CDR1 is TSWWSYY, CDR2 QGS, per germline. This CDR3 spans 21 amino acids. The CDR3 nucleotides read TGTGCTCTTGGGGAACTAGGGGGCCCTACTGGGGGATATCCCTACACCGATAAACTCATCTTT. It yields the protein CALGELGGPTGGYPYTDKLIF.

This clone has a handful of counts. The genes are TRDV1 and TRDJ1; maybe TRDD3 (6 bases). V gave up 3 bases and J gave up 1 base, with 15 bases separating them. There are 16 residues in the CDR3. The germline V gene has CDR1 TSWWSYY and CDR2 QGS. The CDR3 is CALGDSEVLGTDKLIF. The CDR3 bases are TGTGCTCTTGGGGACTCCGAGGTACTGGGCACCGATAAACTCATCTTT.

This chain connects TRDV1 to TRDJ2, with 8 bases lining up with TRDD3. TCRdb does not report a J gene; here it was assigned by matching the DNA to germline references. Germline V lookup: CDR1 TSWWSYY, CDR2 QGS. This CDR3 comprises 17 residues. V was pared by 3 bases and J by 0 bases, with 6 bases of the junction left unmatched. The CDR3: CALGEDWGASLTAQLFF. The CDR3 nucleotides read TGTGCTCTTGGGGAGGACTGGGGGGCCTCTTTGACAGCACAACTCTTCTTT.

This clone was seen more than once but under ten times. V gene TRDV1 combines with J gene TRDJ1, with 9 bases lining up with TRDD2. V was clipped by 1 base and J by 0 bases; unmatched bases: 18. The CDR3 is made up of 21 amino acids. CDR1 is TSWWSYY, CDR2 QGS, per germline. The CDR3 here is CALGEQSLPTPGWPHTDKLIF. CDR3 in DNA: TGTGCTCTTGGGGAACAGTCCCTTCCTACTCCTGGCTGGCCCCACACCGATAAACTCATCTTT.

Only a few counts were recorded for this clone. The rearrangement joins TRDV1 to TRDJ2; possibly TRDD2 or TRDD3 for D (9 bases each). Trimming left V 2 bases short and J 5 bases short, with 27 bases between. CDR3 length: 20 amino acids. Germline V gene lookup returns CDR1 TSWWSYY and CDR2 QGS. CDR3 in amino acids: CALGENAMPSYLGDTAQLFF. Here the CDR3 DNA reads TGTGCTCTTGGGGAAAATGCGATGCCTTCCTACCTGGGGGATACAGCACAACTCTTCTTT.

Comment on this clone: The sample holds other DNA sequences that translate to the same CDR3. The chain links TRDV1 to TRDJ1; D possibly corresponds to TRDD3 (5 bases). Germline lookup yields CDR1 TSWWSYY and CDR2 QGS. The CDR3 extends over 16 amino acids. Trimming cost V 0 bases and J 0 bases, with 11 bases left between them. The CDR3 sequence is CALGELGGRYTDKLIF. The CDR3, as DNA: TGTGCTCTTGGGGAACTGGGGGGGCGGTACACCGATAAACTCATCTTT.

This chain connects TRDV1 to TRDJ1; 8 bases match TRDD3. The CDR3 has 23 residues. V shed 3 bases, J shed 0 bases, and the junction held 27 bases outside the gene matches. Germline loops: CDR1 TSWWSYY, CDR2 QGS. Here the CDR3 reads CALGDPGATPPYGGFLYTDKLIF. DNA for the CDR3: TGTGCTCTTGGGGATCCCGGGGCTACGCCTCCTTATGGGGGATTTCTGTACACCGATAAACTCATCTTT.

This clone has just a few counts. V and J are TRDV1 and TRDJ1; no definite D call. The germline V and J ends were trimmed by 2 bases and 4 bases, with 26 bases remaining between them. Germline V gene data show CDR1 as TSWWSYY and CDR2 as QGS. This CDR3 spans 19 amino acids. The CDR3 is CALGESEDPDGANIDKLIF. The DNA for the CDR3 is TGTGCTCTTGGGGAAAGTGAAGACCCTGACGGGGCTAACATCGATAAACTCATCTTT.

This chain connects TRDV1 to TRDJ1; the match to TRDD2 covers 8 bases. Trimming took 3 bases from V and 0 from J; bases not matched to a gene: 18. Germline V gene lookup returns CDR1 TSWWSYY and CDR2 QGS. CDR3 length equals 20 residues. The chain's CDR3 is CALGEGPPSYTGFNTDKLIF. For the CDR3, the DNA is TGTGCTCTTGGGGAGGGACCGCCTTCCTATACGGGGTTCAACACCGATAAACTCATCTTT.

This clone has just a few counts. The chain uses TRAV29/DV5 and TRDJ1, with D unclear. Germline CDR1 NSMFDY, CDR2 ISSIKDK. This CDR3 comprises 14 residues. Between the trimmed V and J ends, which lost 0 bases and 10 bases, there was a span of 19 bases. Here the CDR3 DNA reads TGTGCAGCAAGCGCGGATCTTCGTTCAAAAGGACTCATCTTT. Translation: CAASADLRSKGLIF. Together with reference TRAV29/DV5 and TRDJ1, the CDR3 gives the full variable domain: DQQVKQNSPSLSVQEGRISILNCDYTNSMFDYFLWYKKYPAEGPTFLISISSIKDKNEDGRFTVFLNKSAKHLSLHIVPSQPGDSAVYFCAASADLRSKGLIFGKGTRVTVEP.

This clone was found a few times. This rearrangement joins TRDV1 to TRDJ1; D is uncertain. V was cut by 0 bases and J by 2 bases, with 16 bases left in between. Germline lookup yields CDR1 TSWWSYY and CDR2 QGS. The CDR3 sequence is 17 residues long. DNA for the CDR3: TGTGCTCTTGGGGAACTGCCCCAAGCCCGGGGTACCGATAAACTCATCTTT. Amino acid sequence: CALGELPQARGTDKLIF.

In this sample, this clone turned up a few times. V gene TRDV1 combines with J gene TRDJ1, with D hard to call. Trimming left V 0 bases short and J 0 bases short, with 11 bases between. The V gene's germline CDR1 is TSWWSYY and CDR2 QGS. There are 16 residues in the CDR3. The CDR3, as DNA: TGTGCTCTTGGGGAACTAGTGGGCGTGAACACCGATAAACTCATCTTT. Amino acids: CALGELVGVNTDKLIF.

This clone showed up just a few times. This chain connects TRDV1 to TRDJ1; no reliable D call. Trimming took off 2 bases at V and 0 bases at J, with 19 bases between the two ends. The germline V gene has CDR1 TSWWSYY and CDR2 QGS. The CDR3 runs to 18 residues. The CDR3 region is CALGEIPSALVHTDKLIF. DNA of the CDR3: TGTGCTCTTGGGGAAATTCCCTCCGCCTTGGTACACACCGATAAACTCATCTTT.

V usage is TRDV1 and J usage is TRDJ1; D ambiguous. Since TCRdb gives no J gene, matching the DNA to germline was used here to assign it. The CDR3 is made up of 13 amino acids. Trimming shortened V by 2 bases and J by 7 bases, and 11 bases separated the two germline ends. Germline CDR1 and CDR2: TSWWSYY and QGS. DNA for the CDR3: TGTGCTCTTGGGGAAGATGATGGAACTAAACTCATCTTT. This gives the protein CALGEDDGTKLIF.

The genes are TRDV1 and TRDJ1, with 12 positions matching TRDD3. Germline V gene lookup returns CDR1 TSWWSYY and CDR2 QGS. This CDR3 has 20 amino acids. V was clipped by 5 bases and J by 4 bases; unmatched bases: 20. Written as DNA, the CDR3 is TGTGCTCTTGGGCCCCCCTGGTACTTCCTGGGGGATACGCGAGGCGATAAACTCATCTTT. The encoded protein is CALGPPWYFLGDTRGDKLIF.

This clone was seen more than once but under ten times. The chain links TRDV1 to TRDJ1; 8 bases map to TRDD3. V was clipped by 2 bases and J by 0 bases; unmatched bases: 17. CDR1 is TSWWSYY, CDR2 QGS, per germline. The CDR3 runs to 20 residues. The CDR3 here is CALGEVSPTAGGPYTDKLIF. The CDR3 region has the DNA TGTGCTCTTGGGGAAGTCTCTCCTACTGCTGGGGGACCCTACACCGATAAACTCATCTTT.

In its sample, this clone was seen a few times. This chain uses TRDV1 with TRDJ1; D uncertain. The germline gives CDR1 TSWWSYY, CDR2 QGS. Between the trimmed V and J ends, which lost 1 base and 11 bases, there was a span of 17 bases. CDR3 size: 14 residues. The CDR3: CALGEPHLRHKLIF. The CDR3 DNA reads TGTGCTCTTGGGGAACCCCACCTCCGACACAAGCTCATCTTT.

A few counts support this clone. The chain has TRDV1 and TRDJ1; 10 positions agree with TRDD3. The CDR3 has 21 residues. Germline CDR1 TSWWSYY, CDR2 QGS. Trimming cost V 2 bases and J 4 bases; bases outside gene matches: 22. The CDR3 DNA reads TGTGCTCTTGGGGAAAAACCCTCTACGGGGGGGATACGGTGGACATACGATAAACTCATCTTT. As protein: CALGEKPSTGGIRWTYDKLIF.

This clone is judged medium-sized. J is TRDJ1 and V is TRDV2; TRDD3 aligns across 7 bases. V lost 0 bases and J lost 2; bases outside the gene matches: 5. The germline V gene encodes CDR1 GEAIGNYY and CDR2 EKD. This CDR3 has 15 amino acids. For the CDR3, the DNA is TGTGCCTGTGACACCGGTGGGGGAAGTACCGATAAACTCATCTTT. Residues: CACDTGGGSTDKLIF.